These T cell receptor beta chains were read from a single sample in a study of a mutant IDH1 vaccine in newly diagnosed glioma. Only in-frame clones appear in the TCRdb table, and some are missing; sequencing was by immunoSEQ multiplex PCR. There are about 59,000 clones in the sample; around 90% occur only once, and 2% to 3% lies in the top ten. The sequenced sample was PBMCs, obtained from a glioma patient treated with radiotherapy, temozolomide or both. The source of these receptors is a man aged 45 to 65 with glioma. The CDR3 runs from the conserved cysteine through the conserved F or W. D genes are given only for firm matches. Clone size is shown for a subset of rows, as once, few, many or a class of expanded clone.

J,size,V,D,DNA,CDR3
TRBJ2-7,NA,TRBV10-1,TRBD1,TGCGCCAGCAGTGGTAACAGGGGAATCCACGAGCAGTACTTC,CASSGNRGIHEQYF
TRBJ1-2,NA,TRBV30,TRBD1,TGTGCCTGGAGTTATCTGGACAGGGATGGCTACACCTTC,CAWSYLDRDGYTF
TRBJ2-5,once,TRBV5-1,NA,TGCGCCAGCAGCCGACAGGCTGGCGGGCAAGAGACCCAGTACTTC,CASSRQAGGQETQYF
TRBJ2-7,once,TRBV7-9,TRBD1,TGTGCCAGCAGCTGGGGACAGTTCTACGAGCAGTACTTC,CASSWGQFYEQYF
TRBJ2-2,NA,TRBV19,NA,TGTGCCAGTAACCCGATCCGCGGCGGGGAGCTGTTTTTT,CASNPIRGGELFF
TRBJ1-1,NA,TRBV28,TRBD1,TGTGCCAGCAGAATTCGGACAGGGAACACTGAAGCTTTCTTT,CASRIRTGNTEAFF
TRBJ2-7,NA,TRBV19,NA,TGTGCCAGTAGTATCCGCAGGGACTCCTACGAGCAGTACTTC,CASSIRRDSYEQYF
TRBJ2-7,NA,TRBV5-1,NA,TGCGCCAGCAGCCCGGGACCGGGGGCCCACGAGCAGTACTTC,CASSPGPGAHEQYF
TRBJ2-7,NA,TRBV10-2,NA,TGCGCCAGCAGTGATTTTGAGGACCCCTACGAGCAGTACTTC,CASSDFEDPYEQYF
TRBJ1-2,NA,TRBV7-9,NA,TGTGCCAGCAGCTGGGGGGTTGATGGCTACACCTTC,CASSWGVDGYTF
TRBJ1-6,NA,TRBV10-3,NA,TGTGCCATCAGGAGGGGGGGGGCTAATTCACCCCTCCACTTT,CAIRRGGANSPLHF
TRBJ1-2,NA,TRBV6-5,TRBD1,TGTGCCAGCAGGCAGGACAGGCTTTGGTCGGAGGGCTACACCTTC,CASRQDRLWSEGYTF
TRBJ1-1,once,TRBV21-1,NA,TGTGCCAGCGCTACGGGGGACAGTGGACGTTTT,CASATGDSGRF
TRBJ1-5,NA,TRBV2,NA,TGTGCCAGCATGCTACAGGGAAACCAGCCCCAGCATTTT,CASMLQGNQPQHF
TRBJ2-3,NA,TRBV4-1,NA,TGCGCCAGCAGCTCAAGGCTGGCAGACCGCACAGATACGCAGTATTTT,CASSSRLADRTDTQYF
TRBJ1-4,NA,TRBV5-1,TRBD1,TGCGCCAGCAGCTTATTACAGGGGGATCCTAATGAAAAACTGTTTTTT,CASSLLQGDPNEKLFF
TRBJ2-6,NA,TRBV2,NA,TGTGCCAGCAGTGAATCCGTGTCTGGGGCCAACGTCCTGACTTTC,CASSESVSGANVLTF
TRBJ2-3,NA,TRBV30,TRBD2,TGTGCCTGGAGTGTACGAGCGGGAGGTGATACGCAGTATTTT,CAWSVRAGGDTQYF
TRBJ2-5,few,TRBV7-2,NA,TGTGCCAGCAGCCCTATGGGGGGTCCCGCACAAGAGACCCAGTACTTC,CASSPMGGPAQETQYF
TRBJ2-2,NA,TRBV7-2,NA,TGTGCCAGCAACGACAGGCCCCCCGGGGAGCTGTTTTTT,CASNDRPPGELFF
TRBJ2-7,once,TRBV10-3,TRBD1,TGTGCCATCACTCGGGGACAGTCCTACGAGCAGTACTTC,CAITRGQSYEQYF
TRBJ2-7,NA,TRBV5-4,TRBD2,TGTGCCAGCGGATCGACGGGGGGTCTACAGCAGTACTTC,CASGSTGGLQQYF
TRBJ1-2,once,TRBV5-6,NA,TGTGCCAGCAGCCTCGCTCCTTCTAACTATGGCTACACCTTC,CASSLAPSNYGYTF
TRBJ1-4,NA,TRBV6-1,NA,TGTGCCAGCAGTGACCCGCGGGGATTTAATGAAAAACTGTTTTTT,CASSDPRGFNEKLFF
TRBJ1-1,NA,TRBV4-1,TRBD1,TGCGCCAGCAGCCAAGATAGGGGGGACAGGGGAATAGCTGAAGCTTTCTTT,CASSQDRGDRGIAEAFF
TRBJ1-4,NA,TRBV19,NA,TGTGCCAGCGGACTCCCCCGAGGAGAAAAACTGTTTTTT,CASGLPRGEKLFF
TRBJ2-1,NA,TRBV7-2,NA,TGTGCCAGCAGCTCACAGGGTGGGTTTGAGCAGTTCTTC,CASSSQGGFEQFF
TRBJ2-5,NA,TRBV25-1,NA,TGTGCCAGCAGGGGCAGGGGCAACCAAGAGACCCAGTACTTC,CASRGRGNQETQYF
TRBJ1-5,few,TRBV5-6,TRBD1,TGTGCCAGCAGTTACGGGACAGTCAGTCAGCCCCAGCATTTT,CASSYGTVSQPQHF
TRBJ2-2,NA,TRBV19,TRBD1,TGTGCCAGTACCATCGACAGGGGGCTCACCGGGGAGCTGTTTTTT,CASTIDRGLTGELFF
TRBJ2-2,NA,TRBV7-2,TRBD2,TGTGCCAGCAGCTTCGGGACTAGCGGGGTAAAGAGCGGGGAGTTGTTTTTT,CASSFGTSGVKSGELFF